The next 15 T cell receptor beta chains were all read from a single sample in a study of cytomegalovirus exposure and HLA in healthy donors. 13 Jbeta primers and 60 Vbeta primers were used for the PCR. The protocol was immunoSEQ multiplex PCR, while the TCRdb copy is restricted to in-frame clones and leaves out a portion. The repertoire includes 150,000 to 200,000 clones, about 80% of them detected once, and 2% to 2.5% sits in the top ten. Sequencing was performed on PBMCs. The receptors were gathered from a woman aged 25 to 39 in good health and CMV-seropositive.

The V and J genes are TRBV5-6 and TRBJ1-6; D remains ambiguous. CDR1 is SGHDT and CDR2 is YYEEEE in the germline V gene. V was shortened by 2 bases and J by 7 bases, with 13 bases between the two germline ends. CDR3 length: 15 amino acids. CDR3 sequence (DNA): TGTGCCAGCAGCTTCCCGACGAGGGTGAATTCACCCCTCCACTTT. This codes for CASSFPTRVNSPLHF.

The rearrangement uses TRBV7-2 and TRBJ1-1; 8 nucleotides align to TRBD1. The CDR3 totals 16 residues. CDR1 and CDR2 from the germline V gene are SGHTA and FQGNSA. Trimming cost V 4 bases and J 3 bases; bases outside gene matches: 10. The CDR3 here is CASSSNPGQAYTEAFF. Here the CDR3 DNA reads TGTGCCAGCAGCTCAAATCCGGGACAGGCGTACACTGAAGCTTTCTTT.

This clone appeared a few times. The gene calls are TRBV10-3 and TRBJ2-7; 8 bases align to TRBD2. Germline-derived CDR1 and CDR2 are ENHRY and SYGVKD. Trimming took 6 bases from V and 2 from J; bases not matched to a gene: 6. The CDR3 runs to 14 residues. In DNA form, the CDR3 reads TGTGCCATCAGAGGAGCGGGGGACGCCTACGAGCAGTACTTC. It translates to CAIRGAGDAYEQYF.

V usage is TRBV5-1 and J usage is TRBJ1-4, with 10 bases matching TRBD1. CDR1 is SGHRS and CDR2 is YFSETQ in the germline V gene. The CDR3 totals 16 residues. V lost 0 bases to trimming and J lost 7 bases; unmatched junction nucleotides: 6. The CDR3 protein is CASSLGGQGSREKLFF. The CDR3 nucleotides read TGCGCCAGCAGCTTGGGGGGACAGGGGTCCCGTGAAAAACTGTTTTTT.

The CDR3 DNA reads as TGCGCCAGCAGCCAGGGGGGGCCGGGAGATACGCAGTATTTT. Protein product: CASSQGGPGDTQYF. The chain joins TRBV4-1 to TRBJ2-3; maybe TRBD2 (7 bases). The germline V gene has CDR1 MGHRA and CDR2 YSYEKL. Trimming took off 3 bases at V and 5 bases at J, with 12 bases between the two ends. The CDR3 consists of 14 residues.

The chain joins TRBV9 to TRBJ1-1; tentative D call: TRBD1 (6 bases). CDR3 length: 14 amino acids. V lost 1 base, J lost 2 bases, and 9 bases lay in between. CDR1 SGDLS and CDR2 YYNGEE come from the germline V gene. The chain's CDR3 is CASSVTGPNTEAFF. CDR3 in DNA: TGTGCCAGCAGCGTAACAGGGCCCAACACTGAAGCTTTCTTT.

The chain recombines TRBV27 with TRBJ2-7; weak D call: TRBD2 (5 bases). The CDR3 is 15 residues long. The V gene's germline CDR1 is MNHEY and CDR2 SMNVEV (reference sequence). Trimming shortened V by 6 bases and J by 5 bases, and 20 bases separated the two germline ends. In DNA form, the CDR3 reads TGTGCCAGCAGCCGTTGGGCGGACTTAACCAACGAGCAGTACTTC. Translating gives CASSRWADLTNEQYF.

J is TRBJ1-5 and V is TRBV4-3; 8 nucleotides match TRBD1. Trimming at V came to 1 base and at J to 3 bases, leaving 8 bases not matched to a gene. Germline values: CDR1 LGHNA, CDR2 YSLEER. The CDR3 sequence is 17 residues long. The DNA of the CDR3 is TGCGCCAGCAGCCAAGGGAGACAGGGGCCGGTCAATCAGCCCCAGCATTTT. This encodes CASSQGRQGPVNQPQHF.

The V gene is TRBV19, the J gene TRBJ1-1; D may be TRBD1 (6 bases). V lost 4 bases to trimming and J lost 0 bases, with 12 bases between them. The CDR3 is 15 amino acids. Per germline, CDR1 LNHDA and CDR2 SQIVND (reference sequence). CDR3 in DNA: TGTGCCAGTAGTAGCAACAGGGTCCTGAACACTGAAGCTTTCTTT. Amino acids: CASSSNRVLNTEAFF.

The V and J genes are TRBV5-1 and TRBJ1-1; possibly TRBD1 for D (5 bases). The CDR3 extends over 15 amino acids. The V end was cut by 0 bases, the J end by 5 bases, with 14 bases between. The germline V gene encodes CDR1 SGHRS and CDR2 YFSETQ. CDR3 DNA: TGCGCCAGCAGCTTGGGTCCGGGGGATTATACTGAAGCTTTCTTT. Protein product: CASSLGPGDYTEAFF.

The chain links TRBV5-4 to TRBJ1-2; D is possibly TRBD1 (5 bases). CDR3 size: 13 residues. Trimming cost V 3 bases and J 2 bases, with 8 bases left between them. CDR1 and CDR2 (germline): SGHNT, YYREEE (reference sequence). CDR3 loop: CASSSPGNYGYTF. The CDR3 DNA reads TGTGCCAGCAGCTCCCCAGGGAACTATGGCTACACCTTC.

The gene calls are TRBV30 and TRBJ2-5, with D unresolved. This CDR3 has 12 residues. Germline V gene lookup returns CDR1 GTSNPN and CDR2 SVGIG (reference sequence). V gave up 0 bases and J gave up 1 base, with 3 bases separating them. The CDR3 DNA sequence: TGTGCCTGGAGTGTCAGCCAAGAGACCCAGTACTTC. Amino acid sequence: CAWSVSQETQYF.

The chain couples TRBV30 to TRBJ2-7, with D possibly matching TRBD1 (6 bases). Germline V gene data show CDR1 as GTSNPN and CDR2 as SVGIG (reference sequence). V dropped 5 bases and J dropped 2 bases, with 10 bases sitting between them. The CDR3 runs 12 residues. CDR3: CAWGGSPYEQYF. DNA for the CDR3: TGTGCCTGGGGGGGCAGCCCCTACGAGCAGTACTTC.

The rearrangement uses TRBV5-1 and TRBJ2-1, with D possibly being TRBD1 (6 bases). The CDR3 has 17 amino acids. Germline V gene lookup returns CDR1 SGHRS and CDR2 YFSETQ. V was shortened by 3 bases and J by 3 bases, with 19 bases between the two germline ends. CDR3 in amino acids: CASSSLTGATYYNEQFF. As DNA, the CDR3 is TGCGCCAGCAGCTCGTTGACAGGTGCAACCTACTACAATGAGCAGTTCTTC.

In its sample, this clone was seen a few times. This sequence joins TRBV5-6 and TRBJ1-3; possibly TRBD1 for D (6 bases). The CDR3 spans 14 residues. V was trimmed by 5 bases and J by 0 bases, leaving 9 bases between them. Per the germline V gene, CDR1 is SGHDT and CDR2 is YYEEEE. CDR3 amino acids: CASRLQGSGNTIYF. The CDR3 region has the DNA TGTGCCAGCAGGCTACAGGGCTCTGGAAACACCATATATTTT. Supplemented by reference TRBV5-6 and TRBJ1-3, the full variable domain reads DAGVTQSPTHLIKTRGQQVTLRCSPKSGHDTVSWYQQALGQGPQFIFQYYEEEERQRGNFPDRFSGHQFPNYSSELNVNALLLGDSALYLCASRLQGSGNTIYFGEGSWLTVV.